A selection of T cell receptor beta chains follows, all from one sample in a study of neurological immune-mediated disorders. One entry per CDR3 protein results from TCRdb running MiXCR on the 5' RACE reads. The sample has tens of thousands of distinct CDR3 sequences; over 5.5% are singletons. The sample comprised PBMCs. These receptors were collected from a woman in her 40s in good health. Both conserved end residues are part of each CDR3. A D gene is named only where the DNA matches it firmly. Size values are once, few and many counts, or a class for expanded clones, and some rows have none.

TRBV20-1	TRBJ1-1	NA	11	many	CSASAGPEAFF	TGCAGTGCTTCAGCGGGACCTGAAGCTTTCTTT
TRBV20-1	TRBJ2-7	TRBD2	13	many	CSARVLANYEQYF	TGCAGTGCTAGAGTACTAGCGAACTACGAGCAGTACTTC
TRBV7-2	TRBJ2-1	NA	16	many	CASSPAGLTGYFEQFF	TGTGCCAGCAGTCCAGCTGGATTGACAGGTTATTTTGAGCAGTTCTTC
TRBV5-1	TRBJ1-3	NA	14	many	CASSGSQVGNTIYF	TGCGCCAGCAGCGGCAGCCAAGTTGGAAACACCATATATTTT
TRBV6-6	TRBJ2-2	NA	17	many	CASSYSGRGMNTGELFF	TGTGCCAGCAGTTACTCGGGCAGGGGAATGAACACCGGGGAGCTGTTTTTT
TRBV29-1	TRBJ2-1	NA	14	medium-sized	CSVVGSYSYNEQFF	TGCAGCGTTGTGGGGAGTTATTCCTACAATGAGCAGTTCTTC
TRBV12-3/TRBV12-4	TRBJ1-2	NA	14	many	CASSLGGDNYGYTF	TGTGCCAGCAGTTTAGGCGGAGATAACTATGGCTACACCTTC
TRBV5-1	TRBJ1-2	NA	13	many	CASSHGTQYGYTF	TGCGCCAGCAGCCACGGGACTCAGTATGGCTACACCTTC
TRBV6-2/TRBV6-3	TRBJ2-7	TRBD2	14	many	CASSPAGGPYEQYF	TGTGCCAGCAGTCCAGCGGGAGGGCCTTACGAGCAGTACTTC
TRBV5-1	TRBJ2-1	TRBD2	15	many	CASSLGTSGNNEQFF	TGCGCCAGCAGCCTCGGGACTAGCGGGAATAATGAGCAGTTCTTC
TRBV6-4	TRBJ2-2	NA	17	medium-sized	CASSADELSGDAGELFF	TGTGCCAGCAGTGCTGACGAATTGTCAGGGGACGCCGGGGAGCTGTTTTTT
TRBV7-8	TRBJ2-5	TRBD1	12	many	CASSISPGTGNF	TGTGCCAGCAGCATAAGCCCCGGGACAGGGAACTTC
TRBV20-1	TRBJ1-2	NA	16	many	CSASSELRQENYGYTF	TGCAGTGCTTCTTCCGAACTTAGACAGGAGAACTATGGCTACACCTTC
TRBV7-2	TRBJ1-6	TRBD1	15	many	CASSSVQGAREALHF	TGTGCCAGCAGCTCCGTACAGGGGGCCCGGGAGGCCCTCCACTTT
TRBV5-1	TRBJ1-1	TRBD1	13	NA	CASSLEQGIKAFF	TGCGCCAGCAGCCTGGAACAGGGGATCAAAGCTTTCTTT
TRBV29-1	TRBJ1-2	TRBD1	17	many	CSVLPVPDRAYNYGYTF	TGCAGCGTTTTACCGGTCCCGGACAGGGCCTATAACTATGGCTACACCTTC
TRBV7-2	TRBJ2-1	NA	11	many	CASSPDDEQFF	TGTGCCAGCAGCCCAGACGATGAGCAGTTCTTC
TRBV7-6	TRBJ1-2	NA	15	many	CASSLLYRQAYGYTF	TGTGCCAGCAGCTTACTATATCGGCAGGCCTATGGCTACACCTTC